Presented here are 24 T cell receptor beta chains from one specimen sequenced in a study of blood T cell repertoires in COVID-19. Sequencing was performed with immunoSEQ multiplex PCR; in TCRdb, only in-frame clones are kept and a portion is missing. In the table there are tens of thousands of clones, approximately 84% of which are singletons. Sample: peripheral blood. The source of these receptors is a man aged 45-65 years with active COVID-19.

The V call is TRBV5-4, the J call TRBJ2-7; D unresolved. Germline-derived CDR1 and CDR2 are SGHNT and YYREEE (reference sequence). The CDR3 contains 12 residues. Trimming shortened V by 1 base and J by 6 bases, and 8 bases separated the two germline ends. The CDR3 nucleotides are TGTGCCAGCAGCTTGACAGTCGGCGAGCAGTACTTC. It specifies CASSLTVGEQYF.

The chain recombines TRBV2 with TRBJ1-3; 7 bases are a match to TRBD1. The V gene end was trimmed by 5 bases and the J gene end by 4 bases; junction bases not matched to a gene: 8. Germline V gene sequence: CDR1 SNHLY, CDR2 FYNNEI. The length of the CDR3 is 15 residues. This CDR3 reads CASSPAGGDGNTIYF. CDR3 nucleotides: TGTGCCAGCAGTCCGGCAGGGGGTGACGGAAACACCATATATTTT.

In regard to this clone: This CDR3 is also generated by other DNA sequences in the sample. This chain uses TRBV7-2 with TRBJ2-2; no clear D gene. Trimming removed 5 bases from V and 2 bases from J, with 6 bases in between. There are 13 residues in the CDR3. From germline, CDR1 is SGHTA and CDR2 FQGNSA. CDR3 sequence reads: CASSGPNTGELFF. CDR3 sequence (DNA): TGTGCCAGCAGCGGGCCTAACACCGGGGAGCTGTTTTTT.

J is TRBJ1-4 and V is TRBV5-1; 8 nucleotides match TRBD1. Germline V gene data show CDR1 as SGHRS and CDR2 as YFSETQ. After removal of 1 base from V and 6 bases from J, the junction contained 5 bases not matched to a gene. There are 15 residues in the CDR3. CDR3 sequence: CASSLRGQVYEKLFF. In nucleotides, the CDR3 is TGCGCCAGCAGCTTGAGGGGACAGGTGTATGAAAAACTGTTTTTT.

The chain uses TRBV6-5 and TRBJ1-1, with 8 nucleotides matching TRBD1. CDR3 length: 15 amino acids. Germline V lookup: CDR1 MNHEY, CDR2 SVGAGI. V shed 6 bases and J 0 bases; nucleotides not matched to a gene: 6. The CDR3 region has the DNA TGTGCCAGCAGCCAAACAGGGGGATTGAACACTGAAGCTTTCTTT. Translation gives CASSQTGGLNTEAFF.

This chain links TRBV19 with TRBJ1-5, with 9 nucleotides matching TRBD1. CDR1 LNHDA and CDR2 SQIVND come from the germline V gene (reference sequence). V shed 7 bases, J shed 4 bases, and the junction held 2 bases outside the gene matches. This CDR3 spans 13 amino acids. The CDR3 loop reads CASTGQGNQPQHF. In DNA, the CDR3 is TGTGCCAGTACCGGACAGGGGAATCAGCCCCAGCATTTT. The whole variable domain, filled in from reference TRBV19 and TRBJ1-5, reads DGGITQSPKYLFRKEGQNVTLSCEQNLNHDAMYWYRQDPGQGLRLIYYSQIVNDFQKGDIAEGYSVSREKKESFPLTVTSAQKNPTAFYLCASTGQGNQPQHFGDGTRLSIL.

The chain links TRBV2 to TRBJ1-5, with 9 bases fitting TRBD1. Looked up from germline, CDR1 is SNHLY and CDR2 is FYNNEI. CDR3 length: 15 residues. V shed 6 bases and J 2 bases; nucleotides not matched to a gene: 5. CDR3 amino acids: CASSGTGLRNQPQHF. The CDR3 DNA reads as TGTGCCAGCAGCGGGACAGGGTTACGCAATCAGCCCCAGCATTTT.

Here the CDR3 reads CASSFAQRGGNEQFF. The CDR3 coding sequence is TGTGCCAGCAGTTTTGCCCAGCGGGGGGGCAATGAGCAGTTCTTC. The chain couples TRBV28 to TRBJ2-1; 10 nucleotides line up with TRBD2. The CDR3 consists of 15 residues. Germline values: CDR1 MDHEN, CDR2 SYDVKM. Germline trimming cut 3 bases from V and 6 bases from J; bases unmatched to any gene: 5.

CDR3 nucleotide sequence: TGCAGCGTTGTCCGAGGCACCGGGGAGCTGTTTTTT. Translating gives CSVVRGTGELFF. The chain couples TRBV29-1 to TRBJ2-2, with D uncertain. Germline CDR1 reads SQVTM; CDR2 reads ANQGSEA. The CDR3 has 12 residues. V was clipped by 4 bases and J by 4 bases, with 7 bases between them.

The rearrangement uses TRBV7-7 and TRBJ1-2; maybe TRBD1 (6 bases). Per the germline V gene, CDR1 is SSHAT and CDR2 is FNYEAQ (reference sequence). V was clipped by 1 base and J by 1 base, with 10 bases between them. The CDR3 runs 15 residues. CDR3 residues: CASSLVGRGNYGYTF. The CDR3 DNA sequence: TGTGCCAGCAGCTTAGTGGGCAGGGGTAACTATGGCTACACCTTC.

The V and J genes are TRBV3-1 (or the pseudogene TRBV3-2) and TRBJ2-3; 7 bases align to TRBD1. J gave up 4 bases and V 0 bases, and 16 bases lay outside the gene matches. Germline V lookup: CDR1 LGHDT, CDR2 YNNKEL (reference sequence). The CDR3 is 19 amino acids. CDR3 sequence: CASSQELTVTGDVSDTQYF. As DNA, the CDR3 is TGTGCCAGCAGCCAAGAGTTGACGGTAACAGGGGATGTTTCAGATACGCAGTATTTT.

The chain carries TRBV6-5 and TRBJ1-2; D unclear. Germline values: CDR1 MNHEY, CDR2 SVGAGI. The CDR3 totals 12 residues. The V end lost 8 bases, the J end lost 8 bases, and 15 bases lay between the germline ends. The CDR3 is CASHEGFGGYTF. The CDR3 nucleotides read TGTGCCAGCCATGAGGGTTTTGGCGGCTACACCTTC.

CDR3 DNA sequence: TGTGCCAGCTCACCCCGACAGGGGGGCCCGGACGAGCAGTACTTC. Encoded protein: CASSPRQGGPDEQYF. The chain has TRBV18 and TRBJ2-7; 9 nucleotides match TRBD1. Germline CDR1 reads KGHSH; CDR2 reads LQKENI. V was clipped by 3 bases and J by 5 bases; unmatched bases: 8. The length of the CDR3 is 15 residues.

This clone was detected a few times. This sequence joins TRBV5-8 and TRBJ1-6; 9 bases are shared with TRBD1. CDR1 and CDR2 (germline): SGHTS, YDEGEE. This CDR3 comprises 15 residues. V was clipped by 0 bases and J by 6 bases; unmatched bases: 1. The CDR3 is CASSLGQGVNSPLHF. In nucleotides, the CDR3 is TGTGCCAGCAGCTTGGGACAGGGGGTTAATTCACCCCTCCACTTT.

This sequence joins TRBV10-2 and TRBJ2-1, with D uncertain. The germline V gene encodes CDR1 WSHSY and CDR2 SAAADI. V was clipped by 6 bases and J by 4 bases, with 19 bases between them. The CDR3 totals 16 residues. CDR3 amino acids: CASRGTWQSQYNEQFF. The CDR3 region has the DNA TGCGCCAGCAGGGGCACTTGGCAAAGTCAGTACAATGAGCAGTTCTTC.

This sequence joins TRBV27 and TRBJ2-6; 7 nucleotides align to TRBD1. CDR3 length equals 15 residues. CDR1 and CDR2 from the germline V gene are MNHEY and SMNVEV (reference sequence). The J segment lost 0 bases and the V segment lost 8 bases, leaving 4 bases of the junction unmatched. CDR3 sequence: CASSTGISGANVLTF. CDR3 DNA: TGTGCCAGCTCGACAGGGATCTCTGGGGCCAACGTCCTGACTTTC.

This sequence joins TRBV2 and TRBJ2-5; 9 bases line up with TRBD2. The CDR3 contains 13 residues. Germline CDR1 is SNHLY and CDR2 is FYNNEI. V shed 7 bases and J 1 base; nucleotides not matched to a gene: 1. The CDR3 region has the DNA TGTGCCAGCACTAGCGGGACCCAAGAGACCCAGTACTTC. It translates to CASTSGTQETQYF.

By share, this clone counts as medium-sized. The chain couples TRBV6-5 to TRBJ2-7, with D uncertain. CDR3 size: 14 residues. V was clipped by 2 bases and J by 6 bases, with 14 bases between them. Germline values: CDR1 MNHEY, CDR2 SVGAGI. The CDR3 bases are TGTGCCAGCAGTTACGGAGAAGGTTCATCCGAGCAGTACTTC. It specifies CASSYGEGSSEQYF.

V is TRBV5-6 and J is TRBJ2-3, with a tentative D call TRBD2 (5 bases). The CDR3 spans 15 residues. Germline V gene data show CDR1 as SGHDT and CDR2 as YYEEEE. V dropped 8 bases and J dropped 3 bases, with 19 bases sitting between them. In nucleotides, the CDR3 is TGTGCCAGTTCAGTCAGCAACGGGATTACAGATACGCAGTATTTT. This codes for CASSVSNGITDTQYF.

The chain employs TRBV4-3 and TRBJ2-5; 7 nucleotides match TRBD1. The germline gives CDR1 LGHNA, CDR2 YSLEER. The J segment lost 0 bases and the V segment lost 3 bases, leaving 10 bases of the junction unmatched. CDR3 length equals 17 residues. The CDR3 reads CASSQWGTDAYQETQYF. In nucleotides, the CDR3 is TGCGCCAGCAGCCAGTGGGGGACAGATGCCTACCAAGAGACCCAGTACTTC.

The chain links TRBV7-9 to TRBJ2-2; tentative D call: TRBD1 (6 bases). Germline CDR1 reads SEHNR; CDR2 reads FQNEAQ (reference sequence). The CDR3 extends over 17 amino acids. Trimming removed 4 bases at V and 6 bases at J, with 21 bases between. CDR3 region: CASSYSGGYRESGELFF. The CDR3, as DNA: TGTGCCAGCAGCTACTCTGGCGGTTACAGGGAATCCGGGGAGCTGTTTTTT.

The chain uses TRBV7-8 and TRBJ2-4, with D perhaps TRBD1 (6 bases). This CDR3 is built from 16 residues. Germline CDR1 is SGHVS and CDR2 is FQNEAQ. The ends were cut back, 0 bases at V and 9 bases at J, with 18 bases in the middle. The CDR3 sequence is CASSLAGGRGRGIQYF. The CDR3 region has the DNA TGTGCCAGCAGCTTAGCGGGCGGCAGGGGAAGGGGCATTCAGTACTTC.

The chain recombines TRBV11-2 with TRBJ2-5, with 11 bases identical to TRBD2. This CDR3 comprises 16 residues. Trimming removed 5 bases from V and 1 base from J; junction bases left unmatched: 6. Looked up from germline, CDR1 is SGHAT and CDR2 is FQNNGV. CDR3 sequence reads: CASSQIAGGRQETQYF. CDR3 nucleotides: TGTGCCAGCAGCCAGATAGCGGGGGGGCGCCAAGAGACCCAGTACTTC.

The gene calls are TRBV6-5 and TRBJ1-2; 8 positions match TRBD1. J gave up 4 bases and V 6 bases, and 4 bases lay outside the gene matches. The CDR3 is 13 amino acids. Looked up from germline, CDR1 is MNHEY and CDR2 is SVGAGI. CDR3 amino acids: CASRLGQGYGYTF. The CDR3 DNA reads as TGTGCCAGCAGACTCGGACAGGGCTATGGCTACACCTTC.